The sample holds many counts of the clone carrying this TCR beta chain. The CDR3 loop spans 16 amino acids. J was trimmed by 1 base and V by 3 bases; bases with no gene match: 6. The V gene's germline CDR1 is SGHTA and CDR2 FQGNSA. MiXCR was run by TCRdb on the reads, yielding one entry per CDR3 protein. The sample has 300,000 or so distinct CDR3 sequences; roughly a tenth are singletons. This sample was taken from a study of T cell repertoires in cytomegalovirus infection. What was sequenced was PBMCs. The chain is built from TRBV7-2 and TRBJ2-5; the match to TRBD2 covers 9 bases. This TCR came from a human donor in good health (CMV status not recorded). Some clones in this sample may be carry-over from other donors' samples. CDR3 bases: TGTGCCAGCAGCTTCCTAGCGGGGAACTTCCAAGAGACCCAGTACTTC. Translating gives CASSFLAGNFQETQYF.